A selection of T cell receptor beta chains follows, all from one sample in a study of blood T cell repertoires in COVID-19. Produced via immunoSEQ multiplex PCR; TCRdb's table is partial and in-frame only. This table has 290,000 or so clones, roughly 86% appearing once. Sequenced sample: peripheral blood. All receptors come from a man aged 70 or older with acute or convalescent COVID-19. CDR3s include the opening cysteine and the closing phenylalanine or tryptophan. The listing skips clone size in some rows; elsewhere it reads once, few, many or a size class.

>TRBJ2-5|once|TRBV27
CASSLLGGGRLETQYF
>TRBJ2-2|few|TRBV4-2
CASSQELAGGPGELFF
>TRBJ2-2|once|TRBV5-1
CASSPDTPGELFF
>TRBJ1-5|.|TRBV2
CASRGTGATRGNQPQHF
>TRBJ2-6|.|TRBV25-1
CASQGQGAKSGANVLTF
>TRBJ2-2|.|TRBV24-1
CATSEVTGAKRSNTGELFF
>TRBJ2-1|.|TRBV18
CASSGTGVNEQFF
>TRBJ1-5|few|TRBV4-1
CASSPEAATNQPQHF
>TRBJ2-7|.|TRBV19
CASSKGTAPFYEQYF
>TRBJ1-5|.|TRBV28
CASSLSGGYSNQPQHF
>TRBJ1-6|.|TRBV6-6
CASSSTGSGNSPLHF
>TRBJ2-3|.|TRBV30
CAWSVSVSSDTQYF
>TRBJ1-2|.|TRBV6-5
CASTFAGGGYTF
>TRBJ2-5|.|TRBV12-3/TRBV12-4
CASSFTGGETQYF
>TRBJ2-3|few|TRBV19
CASSPGQGGPDTQYF
>TRBJ2-1|.|TRBV5-1
CASSPARTSGRSSYNEQFF
>TRBJ1-2|.|TRBV3-1/TRBV3-2
CASNIQGRNYGYTF
>TRBJ2-3|.|TRBV4-3
CASSQTSVDTQYF
>TRBJ1-1|.|TRBV6-1
CASSEGYMNTEAFF
>TRBJ1-5|.|TRBV15
CATSRGTGENQPQHF
>TRBJ1-2|.|TRBV28
CASSLRSFDGYTF
>TRBJ1-1|.|TRBV1
CTSSPHRGKRTEAFF
>TRBJ1-1|.|TRBV19
CASSPTGGIGNTEAFF
>TRBJ2-2|.|TRBV7-2
CASSSDRTGELFF
>TRBJ2-7|.|TRBV6-2/TRBV6-3
CASSYVGRRYEQYF